A selection of T cell receptor beta chains follows, all from one sample in a study of T cell responses to AZD1222 COVID-19 vaccine. Assay: immunoSEQ multiplex PCR; the TCRdb copy retains only in-frame clones and omits some. Of more than 95,000 clones listed, about 87% were seen once; the top ten hold 20% to 25%. The sequenced sample was peripheral blood, obtained on day 0 of AZD1222 vaccination. The receptors derive from an adult in good health. Both conserved end residues are part of each CDR3. Each record gives: V gene, D gene, clone size, J gene, CDR3 protein, CDR3 DNA. D genes are given only for firm matches. The size of a clone is reported for some rows only, either as once, few or many, or as a class for expanded clones.

TRBV2,NA,NA,TRBJ1-5,CASQRLGSGQPQHF,TGTGCCAGCCAGCGTTTAGGGTCAGGTCAGCCCCAGCATTTT
TRBV7-9,NA,NA,TRBJ1-2,CASSTTVDSYGYTF,TGTGCCAGCAGCACGACAGTGGACTCTTATGGCTACACCTTC
TRBV4-3,NA,NA,TRBJ2-1,CASSQSGLVRGNEQFF,TGCGCCAGCAGCCAATCCGGACTTGTTCGGGGTAATGAGCAGTTCTTC
TRBV7-9,NA,NA,TRBJ2-3,CASSPGTDTQYF,TGTGCCAGCAGCCCCGGCACGGATACGCAGTATTTT
TRBV6-1,TRBD1,NA,TRBJ1-1,CASSELDRGNTEAFF,TGTGCCAGCAGTGAATTGGACAGGGGGAACACTGAAGCTTTCTTT
TRBV28,NA,NA,TRBJ2-1,CASSLYGRGNEQFF,TGTGCCAGCAGTTTATACGGCAGGGGCAATGAGCAGTTCTTC
TRBV10-1,NA,NA,TRBJ2-1,CASSGSTSYNEQFF,TGCGCCAGCAGCGGGTCTACTTCCTACAATGAGCAGTTCTTC
TRBV7-6,NA,NA,TRBJ1-1,CASSYGSGAEAFF,TGTGCCAGCAGCTATGGTTCAGGGGCTGAAGCTTTCTTT
TRBV9,NA,NA,TRBJ1-1,CASSQTQGGTEAFF,TGTGCCAGCAGCCAAACACAGGGCGGCACTGAAGCTTTCTTT
TRBV10-1,NA,NA,TRBJ2-3,CASSPGPGTQYF,TGCGCCAGCTCACCGGGCCCCGGAACGCAGTATTTT
TRBV10-3,NA,once,TRBJ1-1,CAISTLLTSTEAFF,TGTGCCATCAGTACCCTGTTGACCAGCACTGAAGCTTTCTTT
TRBV12-3/TRBV12-4,TRBD1,NA,TRBJ1-2,CASSPRGQGFYTF,TGTGCCAGCAGTCCCCGCGGACAGGGGTTTTACACCTTC
TRBV4-3,NA,NA,TRBJ1-6,CASSQEGYNSPLHF,TGCGCCAGCAGCCAAGAGGGGTATAATTCACCCCTCCACTTT
TRBV19,TRBD1,NA,TRBJ1-5,CASSMGQVFSNQPQHF,TGTGCCAGTAGTATGGGACAGGTTTTTAGCAATCAGCCCCAGCATTTT
TRBV4-3,NA,NA,TRBJ1-1,CASSQDRLDLREAFF,TGCGCCAGCAGCCAAGATCGCTTAGACCTTAGAGAAGCTTTCTTT
TRBV7-6,TRBD1,few,TRBJ2-1,CASSLSQGAYNEQFF,TGTGCCAGCAGCTTATCACAGGGGGCCTACAATGAGCAGTTCTTC
TRBV19,TRBD1,NA,TRBJ1-1,CASSRGQVNTEAFF,TGTGCCAGTAGTAGGGGACAGGTGAACACTGAAGCTTTCTTT
TRBV2,NA,NA,TRBJ2-7,CASRETTDSYEQYF,TGTGCCAGCAGGGAAACGACAGACTCCTACGAGCAGTACTTC
TRBV6-1,NA,NA,TRBJ1-4,CASSERTALNEKLFF,TGTGCCAGCAGTGAACGGACAGCCCTTAATGAAAAACTGTTTTTT
TRBV18,NA,NA,TRBJ2-5,CASSPPGLPKETQYF,TGTGCCAGCTCACCCCCCGGACTCCCCAAAGAGACCCAGTACTTC